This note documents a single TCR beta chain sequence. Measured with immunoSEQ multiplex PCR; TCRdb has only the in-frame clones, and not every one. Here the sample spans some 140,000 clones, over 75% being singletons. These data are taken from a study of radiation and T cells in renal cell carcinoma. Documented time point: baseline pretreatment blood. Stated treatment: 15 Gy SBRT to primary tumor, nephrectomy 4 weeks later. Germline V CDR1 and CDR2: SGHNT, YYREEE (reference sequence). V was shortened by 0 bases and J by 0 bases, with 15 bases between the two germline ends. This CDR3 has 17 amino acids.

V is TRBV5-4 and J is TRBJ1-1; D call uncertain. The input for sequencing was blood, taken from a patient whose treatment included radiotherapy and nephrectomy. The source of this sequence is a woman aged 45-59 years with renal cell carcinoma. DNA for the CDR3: TGTGCCAGCAGCTTGGACAGCGCCTTTTCTATGAACACTGAAGCTTTCTTT. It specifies CASSLDSAFSMNTEAFF.